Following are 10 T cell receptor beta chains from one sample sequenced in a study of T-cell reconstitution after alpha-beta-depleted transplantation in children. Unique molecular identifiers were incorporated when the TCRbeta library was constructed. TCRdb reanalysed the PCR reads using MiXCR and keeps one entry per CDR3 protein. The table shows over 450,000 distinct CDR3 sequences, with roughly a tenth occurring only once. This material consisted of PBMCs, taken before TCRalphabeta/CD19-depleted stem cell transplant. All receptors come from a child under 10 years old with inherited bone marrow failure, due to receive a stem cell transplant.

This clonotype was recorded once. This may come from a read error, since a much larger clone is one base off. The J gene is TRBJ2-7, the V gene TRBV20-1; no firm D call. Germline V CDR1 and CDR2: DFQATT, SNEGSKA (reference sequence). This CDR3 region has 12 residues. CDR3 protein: CSARRSPYKQYF. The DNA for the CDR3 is TGCAGTGCGAGACGCAGTCCCTACAAGCAGTACTTC.

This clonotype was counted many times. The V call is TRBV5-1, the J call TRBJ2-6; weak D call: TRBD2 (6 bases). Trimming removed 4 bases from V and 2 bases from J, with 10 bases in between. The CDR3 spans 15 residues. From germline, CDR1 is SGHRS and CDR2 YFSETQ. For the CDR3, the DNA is TGCGCCAGCAGCGGGGGAGGAACTGGGGCCAACGTCCTGACTTTC. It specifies CASSGGGTGANVLTF. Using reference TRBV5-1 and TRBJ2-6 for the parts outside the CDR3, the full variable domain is KAGVTQTPRYLIKTRGQQVTLSCSPISGHRSVSWYQQTPGQGLQFLFEYFSETQRNKGNFPGRFSGRQFSNSRSEMNVSTLELGDSALYLCASSGGGTGANVLTFGAGSRLTVL.

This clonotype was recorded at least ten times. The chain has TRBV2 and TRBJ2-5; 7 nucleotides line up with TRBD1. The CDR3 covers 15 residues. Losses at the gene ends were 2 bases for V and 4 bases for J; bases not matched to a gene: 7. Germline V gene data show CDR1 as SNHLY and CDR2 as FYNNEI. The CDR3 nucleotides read TGTGCCAGCAGTGAAAGGGGGCAGGGTGCAGAGACCCAGTACTTC. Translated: CASSERGQGAETQYF. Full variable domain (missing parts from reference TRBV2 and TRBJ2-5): EPEVTQTPSHQVTQMGQEVILRCVPISNHLYFYWYRQILGQKVEFLVSFYNNEISEKSEIFDDQFSVERPDGSNFTLKIRSTKLEDSAMYFCASSERGQGAETQYFGPGTRLLVL.

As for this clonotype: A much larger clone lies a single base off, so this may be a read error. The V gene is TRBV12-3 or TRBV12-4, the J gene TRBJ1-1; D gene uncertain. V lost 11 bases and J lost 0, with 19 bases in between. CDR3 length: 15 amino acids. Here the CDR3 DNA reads TGTGCCGGCACCCTTTCGGGTCCAATGAACACTGAAGCTTTCTTT. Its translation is CAGTLSGPMNTEAFF.

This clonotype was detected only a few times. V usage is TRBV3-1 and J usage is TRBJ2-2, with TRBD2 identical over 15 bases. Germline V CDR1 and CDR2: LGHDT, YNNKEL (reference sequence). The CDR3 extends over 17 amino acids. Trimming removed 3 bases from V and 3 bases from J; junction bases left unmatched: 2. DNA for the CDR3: TGTGCCAGCAGCCAGGGACTAGCGGGAGGTGACACCGGGGAGCTGTTTTTT. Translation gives CASSQGLAGGDTGELFF.

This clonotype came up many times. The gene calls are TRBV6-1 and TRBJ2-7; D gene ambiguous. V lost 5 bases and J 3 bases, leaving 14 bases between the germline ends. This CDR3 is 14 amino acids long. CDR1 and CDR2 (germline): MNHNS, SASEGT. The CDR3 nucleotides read TGTGCCAGCAGTCGCGACATAATCAGCTACGAGCAGTACTTC. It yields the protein CASSRDIISYEQYF.

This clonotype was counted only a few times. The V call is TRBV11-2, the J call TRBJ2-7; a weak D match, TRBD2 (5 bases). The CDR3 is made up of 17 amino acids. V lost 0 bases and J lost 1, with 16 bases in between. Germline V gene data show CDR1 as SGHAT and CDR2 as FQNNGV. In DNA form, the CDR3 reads TGTGCCAGCAGCTTAGAATGGACTCGCCTAGGGTCCTACGAGCAGTACTTC. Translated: CASSLEWTRLGSYEQYF.

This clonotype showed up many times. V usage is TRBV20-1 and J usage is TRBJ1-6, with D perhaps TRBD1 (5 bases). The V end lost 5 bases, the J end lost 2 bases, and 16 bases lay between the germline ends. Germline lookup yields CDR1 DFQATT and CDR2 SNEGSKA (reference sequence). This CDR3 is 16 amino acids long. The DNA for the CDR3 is TGCAGTGCTCCCGGGACCTTTAATACCTATAATTCACCCCTCCACTTT. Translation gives CSAPGTFNTYNSPLHF.

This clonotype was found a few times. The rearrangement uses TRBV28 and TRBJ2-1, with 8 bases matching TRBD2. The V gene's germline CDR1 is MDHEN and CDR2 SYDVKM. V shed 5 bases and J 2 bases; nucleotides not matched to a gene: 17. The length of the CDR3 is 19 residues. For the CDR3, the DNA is TGTGCCAGCAGTCCCCCCCCCCGGGAGGGCCTCATAACCTACAATGAGCAGTTCTTC. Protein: CASSPPPREGLITYNEQFF.

In DNA, the CDR3 is TGTGCCACCAGTGATTTGCAGACCCACCCAGATACGCAGTATTTT. Translation: CATSDLQTHPDTQYF. The chain is built from TRBV24-1 and TRBJ2-3; D is unclear. The CDR3 spans 15 residues. V gave up 0 bases and J gave up 4 bases, with 10 bases separating them. Per the germline V gene, CDR1 is KGHDR and CDR2 is SFDVKD.